One sample yielded the 3 T cell receptor beta chains listed below, sequenced in a study of human T cells and chemical hapten exposure. The time point was: patch test 1, 2 weeks after DPC sensitization. The treatment denotes: therapeutic diphenylcyclopropenone sensitization with weekly scalp DPC. TCRdb reprocessed the RACE reads with MiXCR, giving one entry per CDR3 protein. The sample includes 340,000 or so distinct CDR3 sequences, about 7% of them seen just once. Source: whole blood, taken in connection with sensitization to the hapten diphenylcyclopropenone (DPC). Receptors were obtained from a woman aged 18 to 35 with alopecia areata. Some clones in this sample may be carry-over from other donors' samples.

This clonotype showed up many times. This rearrangement joins TRBV28 to TRBJ1-2; D is unclear. This CDR3 region has 11 residues. V was cut by 8 bases and J by 4 bases, with 8 bases left in between. Germline-derived CDR1 and CDR2 are MDHEN and SYDVKM. CDR3 nucleotides: TGTGCCAGCGGGCGGTCCTATGGCTACACCTTC. Protein product: CASGRSYGYTF.

The chain carries TRBV10-3 and TRBJ2-5; unclear D gene. This CDR3 spans 13 amino acids. Trimming took off 3 bases at V and 2 bases at J, with 7 bases between the two ends. Per the germline V gene, CDR1 is ENHRY and CDR2 is SYGVKD. The CDR3 region is CAISEGLQETQYF. The CDR3 DNA reads TGTGCCATCAGTGAAGGTCTTCAAGAGACCCAGTACTTC.

This clonotype was recorded many times. The chain joins TRBV18 to TRBJ2-1; D perhaps matches TRBD1 (5 bases). The CDR3 has 19 residues. Germline values: CDR1 KGHSH, CDR2 LQKENI. Trimming left V 0 bases short and J 0 bases short, with 18 bases between. The CDR3 is CASSPPPGRGISSYNEQFF. In nucleotides, the CDR3 is TGTGCCAGCTCACCACCCCCAGGAAGGGGAATCAGCTCCTACAATGAGCAGTTCTTC.